Shown below are 32 T cell receptor beta chains from a single sample sequenced in a study of OX40 agonist ivuxolimab in advanced cancers. Clones were sequenced by immunoSEQ multiplex PCR, and TCRdb holds only the in-frame ones, with some missing. The repertoire holds about 58,000 clones, with about 90% as singletons. Sequenced here: CD4+ or CD8+ T cells sorted from blood, sampled in a trial of the OX40 agonist ivuxolimab. The receptors here all came from an adult with an advanced solid tumor such as melanoma, head and neck, liver or kidney cancer.

This chain joins TRBV10-3 and TRBJ1-1; 8 bases map to TRBD1. This CDR3 contains 14 residues. With 5 bases clipped from V and 5 bases from J, the junction kept 7 bases outside the gene matches. Germline CDR1 reads ENHRY; CDR2 reads SYGVKD. CDR3 protein: CAISLSDRDTEAFF. In DNA form, the CDR3 reads TGTGCCATCAGTCTTTCGGACAGGGATACTGAAGCTTTCTTT.

The V call is TRBV28, the J call TRBJ2-7; no definite D call. Per the germline V gene, CDR1 is MDHEN and CDR2 is SYDVKM. V lost 2 bases, J lost 4 bases, and 9 bases lay in between. The CDR3 is 13 residues long. The CDR3 is CASSLPPGYEQYF. For the CDR3, the DNA is TGTGCCAGCAGTTTACCCCCCGGTTACGAGCAGTACTTC.

The chain employs TRBV25-1 and TRBJ2-3; the D is unclear. Germline values: CDR1 MGHDK, CDR2 SYGVNS. Trimming shortened V by 7 bases and J by 4 bases, and 6 bases separated the two germline ends. The CDR3 contains 11 residues. CDR3 protein: CASKRSDTQYF. The CDR3 DNA reads as TGTGCCAGCAAACGATCAGATACGCAGTATTTT. Based on the CDR3 plus reference TRBV25-1 and TRBJ2-3, the full variable domain is EADIYQTPRYLVIGTGKKITLECSQTMGHDKMYWYQQDPGMELHLIHYSYGVNSTEKGDLSSESTVSRIRTEHFPLTLESARPSHTSQYLCASKRSDTQYFGPGTRLTVL.

The gene calls are TRBV11-2 and TRBJ1-2, with unresolved D. The germline gives CDR1 SGHAT, CDR2 FQNNGV. The CDR3 contains 13 residues. The ends were cut back, 4 bases at V and 8 bases at J, with 14 bases in the middle. Written as DNA, the CDR3 is TGTGCCAGCAGCTCAGCCCCCGGGTGGGGCTACACCTTC. Its protein is CASSSAPGWGYTF.

The rearrangement links TRBV9 to TRBJ2-7; the D is unclear. The germline V and J ends were trimmed by 0 bases and 2 bases, with 12 bases remaining between them. Germline CDR1 SGDLS, CDR2 YYNGEE. CDR3 size: 15 residues. This CDR3 reads CASSVGFNPAYEQYF. The CDR3 DNA sequence: TGTGCCAGCAGCGTAGGCTTTAATCCTGCCTACGAGCAGTACTTC.

The sample holds a few counts of this clone. This chain links TRBV29-1 with TRBJ2-1; the D gene is possibly TRBD2 (6 bases). Per germline, CDR1 SQVTM and CDR2 ANQGSEA. CDR3 length: 11 amino acids. Trimming removed 6 bases at V and 12 bases at J, with 15 bases between. In nucleotides, the CDR3 is TGCAGCGTGAGTTATAAGGGAGGGCAGTTCTTC. Protein product: CSVSYKGGQFF.

This rearrangement joins TRBV5-1 to TRBJ2-3; D is possibly TRBD2 (6 bases). Looked up from germline, CDR1 is SGHRS and CDR2 is YFSETQ. Trimming pared 0 bases from V and 3 bases from J, leaving 17 bases between. The CDR3 loop spans 17 amino acids. This CDR3 is CASSLATGVFGTDTQYF. The CDR3 DNA is TGCGCCAGCAGCTTGGCCACGGGGGTCTTTGGGACAGATACGCAGTATTTT.

The gene calls are TRBV18 and TRBJ2-5; possibly TRBD2 for D (5 bases). With 3 bases removed from V and 1 base from J, the gap between germline ends came to 18 bases. This CDR3 contains 17 residues. Germline V gene sequence: CDR1 KGHSH, CDR2 LQKENI. The DNA of the CDR3 is TGTGCCAGCTCACCCCCCACGGGGAGAAAGTTCCAAGAGACCCAGTACTTC. It codes for CASSPPTGRKFQETQYF. The full variable domain, rest sourced from reference TRBV18 and TRBJ2-5, is NAGVMQNPRHLVRRRGQEARLRCSPMKGHSHVYWYRQLPEEGLKFMVYLQKENIIDESGMPKERFSAEFPKEGPSILRIQQVVRGDSAAYFCASSPPTGRKFQETQYFGPGTRLLVL.

This rearrangement joins TRBV4-3 to TRBJ2-1, with 12 bases lining up with TRBD2. CDR3 length: 17 amino acids. In germline, CDR1 is LGHNA, CDR2 YSLEER. J was trimmed by 1 base and V by 4 bases; bases with no gene match: 5. CDR3 region: CASSLLTSGSSYNEQFF. The CDR3, as DNA: TGCGCCAGCAGCCTTTTGACTAGCGGGAGTTCCTACAATGAGCAGTTCTTC.

As concerns this clone: The junction does not match germline at one end; this may be a read error. V and J are TRBV7-7 and TRBJ2-1; D possibly corresponds to TRBD1 (6 bases). Per germline, CDR1 SSHAT and CDR2 FNYEAQ (reference sequence). The CDR3 spans 14 residues. For the CDR3, the DNA is TGTGCTAGCAGCTTAGATGAGGGGGTCTATGAGCAGTTCTTC. Translation gives CASSLDEGVYEQFF.

The J gene is TRBJ1-2, the V gene TRBV6-5; TRBD1 agrees at 10 bases. J gave up 4 bases and V 5 bases, and 7 bases lay outside the gene matches. The CDR3 sequence is 15 residues long. Looked up from germline, CDR1 is MNHEY and CDR2 is SVGAGI. The CDR3 here is CASSRDRGSSYGYTF. The CDR3 DNA sequence: TGTGCCAGCAGTCGGGACAGGGGTAGTAGCTATGGCTACACCTTC.

The chain employs TRBV6-5 and TRBJ1-5; 10 bases match TRBD1. CDR1 and CDR2 (germline): MNHEY, SVGAGI. With V trimmed by 5 bases and J by 4 bases, 2 bases remained unmatched. This CDR3 is built from 14 residues. The CDR3 protein is CASSRTGGNQPQHF. In DNA, the CDR3 is TGTGCCAGCAGTCGGACAGGGGGTAATCAGCCCCAGCATTTT.

The rearrangement joins TRBV6-1 to TRBJ2-3, with unresolved D. The CDR3 is 15 amino acids. The germline CDR1 and CDR2 sequences are MNHNS and SASEGT. Trimming stripped 2 bases from V and 0 bases from J, with 9 bases between. The CDR3 protein is CASSEIPQSTDTQYF. CDR3 DNA: TGTGCCAGCAGTGAAATTCCTCAGAGCACAGATACGCAGTATTTT.

This clone was seen just once. Relative to the germline gene, one junction end is altered; a read error may explain this. V gene TRBV7-2 combines with J gene TRBJ2-7, with 9 nucleotides matching TRBD2. This CDR3 contains 14 residues. Germline-derived CDR1 and CDR2 are SGHTA and FQGNSA. The CDR3 loop is CASSLAGFSYEQYF. CDR3 DNA: TGTGCCAGCAGCCTAGCGGGATTCTCCTACGAGCAGTACTTC.

V gene TRBV6-5 combines with J gene TRBJ2-1; 10 nucleotides line up with TRBD2. V dropped 6 bases and J dropped 9; count of bases not matched to a gene: 11. The CDR3 extends over 15 amino acids. CDR1 and CDR2 from the germline V gene are MNHEY and SVGAGI. The chain's CDR3 is CASSTIAGGFSEQFF. CDR3 bases: TGTGCCAGCAGCACAATAGCGGGAGGTTTCAGTGAGCAGTTCTTC.

The V gene is TRBV29-1, the J gene TRBJ1-1, with D perhaps TRBD1 (5 bases). The V end was cut by 4 bases, the J end by 12 bases, with 18 bases between. This CDR3 is 12 amino acids long. Germline values: CDR1 SQVTM, CDR2 ANQGSEA. The CDR3 loop is CSVGGGQGVTFF. CDR3 nucleotides: TGCAGCGTTGGGGGCGGTCAGGGAGTTACTTTCTTT. The full variable domain, its missing parts supplied by reference TRBV29-1 and TRBJ1-1, is SAVISQKPSRDICQRGTSLTIQCQVDSQVTMMFWYRQQPGQSLTLIATANQGSEATYESGFVIDKFPISRPNLTFSTLTVSNMSPEDSSIYLCSVGGGQGVTFFGQGTRLTVV.

Here the CDR3 DNA reads TGTGCCAGCAGTTTATCGGCAATTTGGGACAGTAGATCCTACGAGCAGTACTTC. Amino acids: CASSLSAIWDSRSYEQYF. The chain joins TRBV27 to TRBJ2-7, with 7 bases that match TRBD1. In germline, CDR1 is MNHEY, CDR2 SMNVEV (reference sequence). J lost 1 base, V lost 0 bases, and 12 bases had no gene match. The CDR3 spans 18 residues.

With regard to this clone: At the DNA level, this CDR3 is encoded by other sequences in the same sample as well. V and J are TRBV28 and TRBJ1-1; D is unclear. The CDR3 is 12 residues long. The germline V gene encodes CDR1 MDHEN and CDR2 SYDVKM. Trimming stripped 1 base from V and 4 bases from J, with 4 bases between. The CDR3 here is CASSLSGTEAFF. The CDR3 bases are TGTGCCAGCAGTTTATCGGGCACTGAAGCTTTCTTT.

This chain joins TRBV5-1 and TRBJ2-5; possibly TRBD1 for D (6 bases). Germline CDR1 is SGHRS and CDR2 is YFSETQ. V shed 1 base and J shed 5 bases, with 15 bases lying between them. This CDR3 contains 15 residues. This CDR3 is CASSLQGPDTETQYF. CDR3 sequence (DNA): TGCGCCAGCAGCTTGCAGGGGCCTGACACTGAGACCCAGTACTTC.

The chain uses TRBV18 and TRBJ2-7; D is uncertain. The length of the CDR3 is 15 residues. The germline V gene encodes CDR1 KGHSH and CDR2 LQKENI. V was shortened by 2 bases and J by 2 bases, with 13 bases between the two germline ends. The CDR3 is CASSPGVVATYEQYF. The CDR3, as DNA: TGTGCCAGCTCACCAGGGGTAGTTGCAACCTACGAGCAGTACTTC.

This clone was counted a few times. This rearrangement joins TRBV7-2 to TRBJ2-7, with TRBD2 identical over 10 bases. This CDR3 contains 14 residues. V lost 5 bases, J lost 4 bases, and 5 bases stayed unmatched. Looked up from germline, CDR1 is SGHTA and CDR2 is FQGNSA. CDR3 sequence (DNA): TGTGCCAGCAGCCCAGCGGGAGGGGGGTACGAGCAGTACTTC. The encoded protein is CASSPAGGGYEQYF.

This chain links TRBV6-6 with TRBJ1-1; D is unclear. Per the germline V gene, CDR1 is MNHNY and CDR2 is SVGAGI (reference sequence). This CDR3 comprises 14 residues. Trimming removed 6 bases at V and 0 bases at J, with 11 bases between. CDR3 in amino acids: CASRDLSVNTEAFF. CDR3 nucleotide sequence: TGTGCCAGCAGGGATTTGAGTGTGAACACTGAAGCTTTCTTT.

This sequence joins TRBV23-1 and TRBJ2-2; 8 bases fit TRBD1. TRBV23-1 is annotated as an ORF whose role is uncertain. The V segment lost 0 bases and the J segment 3 bases; nucleotides outside the gene matches: 6. The CDR3 is made up of 17 amino acids. The CDR3 sequence is CASSQSYRGVHTGELFF. The CDR3, as DNA: TGCGCCAGCAGTCAATCGTACAGGGGGGTTCACACCGGGGAGCTGTTTTTT.

The CDR3 here is CASSESQGVSGANVLTF. In nucleotides, the CDR3 is TGTGCCAGCAGTGAATCCCAAGGAGTCTCTGGGGCCAACGTCCTGACTTTC. The rearrangement joins TRBV25-1 to TRBJ2-6; D not resolved. The V end lost 1 base, the J end lost 0 bases, and 10 bases lay between the germline ends. The CDR3 totals 17 residues. In germline, CDR1 is MGHDK, CDR2 SYGVNS.

This clone is classed as medium-sized. The J gene is TRBJ2-2, the V gene TRBV7-3, with D unclear. Germline V lookup: CDR1 SGHTA, CDR2 FQGTGA. V was clipped by 5 bases and J by 1 base, with 5 bases between them. This CDR3 is built from 13 residues. DNA for the CDR3: TGTGCCAGCAGCATGCAGAACACCGGGGAGCTGTTTTTT. This translates into CASSMQNTGELFF.

This clone was detected only a few times. This rearrangement joins TRBV30 to TRBJ1-1; 7 nucleotides align to TRBD1. V shed 0 bases, J shed 5 bases, and the junction held 3 bases outside the gene matches. The CDR3 runs to 13 residues. Looked up from germline, CDR1 is GTSNPN and CDR2 is SVGIG (reference sequence). This chain's CDR3 is CAWSVTGETEAFF. For the CDR3, the DNA is TGTGCCTGGAGTGTTACAGGGGAGACTGAAGCTTTCTTT.

The chain joins TRBV6-1 to TRBJ1-2; no reliable D call. Trimming removed 0 bases from V and 0 bases from J, with 17 bases in between. Germline loops: CDR1 MNHNS, CDR2 SASEGT. The CDR3 is 18 residues long. In DNA, the CDR3 is TGTGCCAGCAGTGAAGCCTTTTTTTGGGAGGCGGCTAACTATGGCTACACCTTC. Amino acids: CASSEAFFWEAANYGYTF.

This chain connects TRBV7-9 to TRBJ2-5, with D possibly being TRBD1 or TRBD2 (5 bases each). The germline V gene encodes CDR1 SEHNR and CDR2 FQNEAQ (reference sequence). Trimming removed 5 bases at V and 0 bases at J, with 16 bases between. The CDR3 consists of 16 residues. The CDR3 nucleotides are TGTGCCAGCAGCCAAGACAAAGGGACCGACCAAGAGACCCAGTACTTC. Translation: CASSQDKGTDQETQYF.

This rearrangement joins TRBV18 to TRBJ1-1, with D unresolved. CDR1 and CDR2 (germline): KGHSH, LQKENI. CDR3 length: 16 residues. V was trimmed by 3 bases and J by 0 bases, leaving 14 bases between them. As DNA, the CDR3 is TGTGCCAGCTCACCTGACTTCTACGGGTTGAACACTGAAGCTTTCTTT. It is translated as CASSPDFYGLNTEAFF.

This clone was observed a few times. The chain is built from TRBV5-1 and TRBJ1-5, with a weak D call TRBD1 (6 bases). The germline CDR1 and CDR2 sequences are SGHRS and YFSETQ. This CDR3 is 14 amino acids long. With 4 bases removed from V and 6 bases from J, the gap between germline ends came to 14 bases. DNA for the CDR3: TGCGCCAGCAGCCTAGAGGGGGGCGGTCAGCCCCAGCATTTT. Translated, it gives CASSLEGGGQPQHF.

This clone showed up just once. The chain employs TRBV5-1 and TRBJ2-7; D remains ambiguous. The germline V and J ends were trimmed by 0 bases and 3 bases, with 10 bases remaining between them. The CDR3 extends over 14 amino acids. CDR1 and CDR2 from the germline V gene are SGHRS and YFSETQ. Written as DNA, the CDR3 is TGCGCCAGCAGCTTGGAGAAATGGAACTACGAGCAGTACTTC. Translating it yields CASSLEKWNYEQYF.

This chain connects TRBV6-1 to TRBJ1-2; D might be TRBD1 (5 bases). Germline V gives CDR1 MNHNS, CDR2 SASEGT. The CDR3 runs 13 residues. V gave up 6 bases and J gave up 8 bases, with 16 bases separating them. As DNA, the CDR3 is TGTGCCAGCAGAACCCCGGGACTAGGAGGCTACACCTTC. Its translation: CASRTPGLGGYTF.